This passage covers 29 T cell receptor beta chains from one sample sequenced in a study of cytomegalovirus exposure and HLA in healthy donors. PCR employed 60 Vbeta and 13 Jbeta primers. TCRdb's table, derived via immunoSEQ multiplex PCR, lists solely in-frame clones and lacks some. The sample lists 150,000 to 200,000 clones, 87% seen once, with approximately 1.1% in the top ten. The specimen was PBMCs. Receptors originate from a boy between 2 and 10 years old in good health and CMV-seronegative.

As for this clone: The junction does not match germline at one end; this may be a read error. This rearrangement joins TRBV7-9 to TRBJ1-6; D perhaps matches TRBD1 (5 bases). This CDR3 is built from 16 residues. Germline CDR1 is SEHNR and CDR2 is FQNEAQ (reference sequence). The CDR3 protein is CSSSLVRGVVDSPLHF. Written as DNA, the CDR3 is TGTTCCAGCAGCTTAGTTCGGGGGGTCGTTGATTCACCCCTCCACTTT.

The chain links TRBV5-1 to TRBJ2-5; D gene ambiguous. V was pared by 4 bases and J by 5 bases, with 9 bases between. Germline assignment: CDR1 SGHRS and CDR2 YFSETQ. The CDR3 runs 12 residues. As DNA, the CDR3 is TGCGCCAGCAGCGCCCCCGGGGAGACCCAGTACTTC. Encoded protein: CASSAPGETQYF.

This chain uses TRBV6-7 with TRBJ2-3, with 10 bases identical to TRBD1. TRBV6-7 is filed as an ORF, its function uncertain. The CDR3 is 18 residues long. J lost 2 bases, V lost 2 bases, and 10 bases had no gene match. CDR3 in DNA: TGTGCCAGCAGTTACCCCAACTCCGGGACAGGGGTCACAGATACGCAGTATTTT. This codes for CASSYPNSGTGVTDTQYF.

The chain recombines TRBV10-2 with TRBJ2-5; the D is unclear. The CDR3 sequence is 11 residues long. Germline V gene lookup returns CDR1 WSHSY and CDR2 SAAADI. The germline V and J ends were trimmed by 3 bases and 7 bases, with 6 bases remaining between them. CDR3 in amino acids: CASSDLGTQYF. For the CDR3, the DNA is TGCGCCAGCAGTGACCTAGGGACCCAGTACTTC.

The chain recombines TRBV28 with TRBJ2-7; 7 bases map to TRBD1. The V gene end was trimmed by 1 base and the J gene end by 2 bases; junction bases not matched to a gene: 5. Germline CDR1 reads MDHEN; CDR2 reads SYDVKM. The CDR3 loop spans 15 amino acids. CDR3 in amino acids: CASSLLGDRAYEQYF. The CDR3 coding sequence is TGTGCCAGCAGTTTATTGGGGGACAGAGCCTACGAGCAGTACTTC. The full variable domain, completed using reference TRBV28 and TRBJ2-7, is DVKVTQSSRYLVKRTGEKVFLECVQDMDHENMFWYRQDPGLGLRLIYFSYDVKMKEKGDIPEGYSVSREKKERFSLILESASTNQTSMYLCASSLLGDRAYEQYFGPGTRLTVT.

The J gene is TRBJ1-1, the V gene TRBV25-1; maybe TRBD1 (5 bases). This CDR3 is 14 amino acids long. With 2 bases removed from V and 8 bases from J, the gap between germline ends came to 15 bases. The germline V gene encodes CDR1 MGHDK and CDR2 SYGVNS. In DNA form, the CDR3 reads TGTGCCAGCAGTGAAGGGACTGTCACTCGGGAAGCTTTCTTT. Protein: CASSEGTVTREAFF.

The J gene is TRBJ1-2, the V gene TRBV6-1, with D possibly being TRBD1 (6 bases). The CDR3 runs to 15 residues. V was pared by 6 bases and J by 4 bases, with 18 bases between. Germline CDR1 is MNHNS and CDR2 is SASEGT. This CDR3 is CASSVRGGESYGYTF. The CDR3 DNA follows: TGTGCCAGCAGCGTACGCGGGGGCGAAAGCTATGGCTACACCTTC.

This clone has just one count. DNA for the CDR3: TGTGCCACCAGCATCGGCACAGTTAGCAATCAGCCCCAGCATTTT. It encodes CATSIGTVSNQPQHF. The chain uses TRBV15 and TRBJ1-5; D is unclear. The CDR3 loop spans 15 amino acids. Germline loops: CDR1 LNHNV, CDR2 YYDKDF (reference sequence). With 4 bases removed from V and 0 bases from J, the gap between germline ends came to 10 bases.

V and J are TRBV5-5 and TRBJ1-6; D ambiguous. Germline values: CDR1 SGHKS, CDR2 YYEKEE (reference sequence). V was shortened by 4 bases and J by 7 bases, with 9 bases between the two germline ends. The CDR3 contains 13 residues. The CDR3 here is CASSVDGNSPLHF. The CDR3 DNA reads as TGTGCCAGCAGCGTGGACGGGAATTCACCCCTCCACTTT. The complete variable domain, with remaining parts taken from reference TRBV5-5 and TRBJ1-6, reads DAGVTQSPTHLIKTRGQQVTLRCSPISGHKSVSWYQQVLGQGPQFIFQYYEKEERGRGNFPDRFSARQFPNYSSELNVNALLLGDSALYLCASSVDGNSPLHFGNGTRLTVT.

This chain connects TRBV9 to TRBJ2-5, with D possibly TRBD2 on 7 matching bases. TRBJ2-7 matches the DNA end more closely, so the J call is doubtful. Germline loops: CDR1 SGDLS, CDR2 YYNGEE. This CDR3 is built from 16 residues. The CDR3 loop reads CASSVAGGGAPDEQYF. CDR3 nucleotide sequence: TGTGCCAGCAGCGTAGCGGGGGGCGGAGCTCCGGACGAGCAGTACTTC.

In regard to this clone: The identical CDR3 is also encoded by other nucleotide sequences in the sample. As DNA, the CDR3 is TGCGCCAGCAGCTTGGGAGGGGGAGAGACCCAGTACTTC. It translates to CASSLGGGETQYF. The chain links TRBV5-1 to TRBJ2-5; TRBD1 is a possible D gene (6 bases). CDR3 size: 13 residues. Germline CDR1 and CDR2: SGHRS and YFSETQ. With 0 bases removed from V and 4 bases from J, the gap between germline ends came to 7 bases.

The chain links TRBV19 to TRBJ2-7; D not resolved. V was clipped by 8 bases and J by 0 bases, with 11 bases between them. CDR1 and CDR2 from the germline V gene are LNHDA and SQIVND (reference sequence). This CDR3 has 13 amino acids. CDR3 region: CASGLASSYEQYF. CDR3 DNA sequence: TGTGCCAGTGGTCTGGCCAGCTCCTACGAGCAGTACTTC.

The chain combines TRBV6-1 with TRBJ2-3; D remains ambiguous. Trimming took off 8 bases at V and 2 bases at J, with 8 bases between the two ends. The CDR3 is 12 residues long. Per germline, CDR1 MNHNS and CDR2 SASEGT. CDR3 region: CASVGDTDTQYF. The CDR3 coding sequence is TGTGCCAGCGTCGGAGACACAGATACGCAGTATTTT.

The genes are TRBV27 and TRBJ1-2; 9 bases agree with TRBD1. The J segment lost 6 bases and the V segment lost 4 bases, leaving 15 bases of the junction unmatched. Germline CDR1 and CDR2: MNHEY and SMNVEV (reference sequence). The CDR3 loop spans 17 amino acids. CDR3 in amino acids: CASSSYNPTGGLDGYTF. The CDR3 DNA follows: TGTGCCAGCAGTTCATATAACCCCACAGGGGGCTTGGATGGCTACACCTTC.

This clone was observed a single time. This chain links TRBV2 with TRBJ2-5; 8 positions match TRBD2. Trimming at V came to 1 base and at J to 0 bases, leaving 7 bases not matched to a gene. CDR1 and CDR2 from the germline V gene are SNHLY and FYNNEI. CDR3 length: 17 amino acids. The CDR3 nucleotides read TGTGCCAGCAGTGAAGTGTTGTTAGCGGGGAACCAAGAGACCCAGTACTTC. Translation gives CASSEVLLAGNQETQYF.

On this clone: Germline and junction disagree at one end, which may indicate a read error. The CDR3 protein is CASTLGGESNEQYF. Written as DNA, the CDR3 is TGCGCCAGCACCTTGGGTGGGGAGTCGAACGAGCAGTACTTC. The chain recombines TRBV5-1 with TRBJ2-7, with D tentatively TRBD2 (5 bases). Germline CDR1 SGHRS, CDR2 YFSETQ. CDR3 length equals 14 residues.

This sequence joins TRBV11-2 and TRBJ2-3; D unresolved. V was pared by 1 base and J by 2 bases, with 4 bases between. CDR1 is SGHAT and CDR2 is FQNNGV in the germline V gene. The CDR3 extends over 13 amino acids. CDR3 in DNA: TGTGCCAGCAGCTTAGGAGTCACAGATACGCAGTATTTT. This encodes CASSLGVTDTQYF.

V usage is TRBV30 and J usage is TRBJ2-7; 8 nucleotides match TRBD1. Losses at the gene ends were 3 bases for V and 3 bases for J; bases not matched to a gene: 1. The CDR3 length is 12 residues. The germline CDR1 and CDR2 sequences are GTSNPN and SVGIG (reference sequence). CDR3 sequence (DNA): TGTGCCTGGAGAGACAGGGGCTACGAGCAGTACTTC. This codes for CAWRDRGYEQYF.

This clone has just one count. J is TRBJ1-1 and V is TRBV18, with 7 bases aligning to TRBD1. Germline CDR1 reads KGHSH; CDR2 reads LQKENI. The CDR3 runs 14 residues. With V trimmed by 2 bases and J by 4 bases, 4 bases remained unmatched. This CDR3 reads CASSPKSGGTEAFF. Here the CDR3 DNA reads TGTGCCAGCTCACCAAAGTCAGGGGGCACTGAAGCTTTCTTT.

The chain carries TRBV30 and TRBJ2-1, with a possible D match to TRBD2 (5 bases). With 4 bases removed from V and 9 bases from J, the gap between germline ends came to 16 bases. From germline, CDR1 is GTSNPN and CDR2 SVGIG (reference sequence). The CDR3 runs 13 residues. The DNA for the CDR3 is TGTGCCTGGAACGTACTAGGGTCGGGTGAGCAGTTCTTC. It is translated as CAWNVLGSGEQFF.

The chain has TRBV2 and TRBJ2-5; TRBD1 might be the D (5 bases). The end of the DNA fits TRBJ2-7 better, so the J call may be wrong. The CDR3 covers 11 residues. CDR1 SNHLY and CDR2 FYNNEI come from the germline V gene. This chain's CDR3 is CATRQFYEQYF. The CDR3 nucleotides read TGTGCCACAAGACAGTTTTACGAGCAGTACTTC.

The gene calls are TRBV6-5 and TRBJ2-7; 10 bases agree with TRBD2. The CDR3 is 15 residues long. The V gene end was trimmed by 5 bases and the J gene end by 6 bases; junction bases not matched to a gene: 10. Germline CDR1 and CDR2: MNHEY and SVGAGI. Here the CDR3 reads CASSRPSGSLFEQYF. CDR3 coding DNA: TGTGCCAGCAGTCGGCCTAGCGGGAGTCTGTTCGAGCAGTACTTC.

The CDR3 coding sequence is TGTGCCAGCAGCTGGGACTCACACACCGGGGAGCTGTTTTTT. It translates to CASSWDSHTGELFF. The rearrangement links TRBV9 to TRBJ2-2; maybe TRBD2 (6 bases). CDR3 length: 14 residues. Trimming stripped 4 bases from V and 3 bases from J, with 10 bases between. The germline gives CDR1 SGDLS, CDR2 YYNGEE.

This chain uses TRBV4-2 with TRBJ2-3; the D gene is possibly TRBD2 (5 bases). Germline V gives CDR1 LGHNA, CDR2 YNFKEQ. Trimming removed 1 base from V and 0 bases from J, with 5 bases in between. The CDR3 is made up of 14 amino acids. CDR3 in DNA: TGTGCCAGCAGCCAAGGAGGGAGCACAGATACGCAGTATTTT. Its translation: CASSQGGSTDTQYF.

J is TRBJ2-1 and V is TRBV19, with no clear D. Germline V gene sequence: CDR1 LNHDA, CDR2 SQIVND (reference sequence). There are 14 residues in the CDR3. Trimming left V 3 bases short and J 10 bases short, with 16 bases between. The chain's CDR3 is CASSIELGQAEQFF. The CDR3 nucleotides read TGTGCCAGTAGTATCGAGTTGGGCCAGGCAGAGCAGTTCTTC.

This clone was seen a single time. The rearrangement joins TRBV27 to TRBJ1-5; 8 bases map to TRBD1. The CDR3 is made up of 15 amino acids. From germline, CDR1 is MNHEY and CDR2 SMNVEV (reference sequence). Losses at the gene ends were 2 bases for V and 4 bases for J; bases not matched to a gene: 4. In nucleotides, the CDR3 is TGTGCCAGCAGTTTAGCAGGGGGCAGGAATCAGCCCCAGCATTTT. Residues: CASSLAGGRNQPQHF.

In this sample, this clone turned up once. The J gene is TRBJ2-7, the V gene TRBV2, with a tentative D call TRBD1 (5 bases). V lost 5 bases, J lost 2 bases, and 10 bases lay in between. CDR1 and CDR2 (germline): SNHLY, FYNNEI. The CDR3 length is 13 residues. CDR3: CASSSDITYEQYF. Here the CDR3 DNA reads TGTGCCAGCAGTTCGGACATCACCTACGAGCAGTACTTC.

The CDR3, as DNA: TGCAGCGGACACAGGTCCAACACAGATACGCAGTATTTT. Encoded protein: CSGHRSNTDTQYF. The gene calls are TRBV29-1 and TRBJ2-3, with TRBD1 as a possible D gene (5 bases). Looked up from germline, CDR1 is SQVTM and CDR2 is ANQGSEA. CDR3 length: 13 amino acids. Trimming took 7 bases from V and 2 from J, leaving 13 bases between them.

The chain combines TRBV14 with TRBJ2-1; possibly TRBD1 for D (7 bases). Germline CDR1 SGHDN, CDR2 FVKESK. The CDR3 spans 17 residues. V was cut by 3 bases and J by 0 bases, with 15 bases left in between. DNA of the CDR3: TGTGCCAGCAGCCAGGGGAGACAGGGAGGCTCCTACAATGAGCAGTTCTTC. Translation: CASSQGRQGGSYNEQFF.